This T cell receptor (beta chain) was identified during a study of blood T cells in healthy people across ages. This clonotype has a handful of counts. Together with a sample-barcoded 5' primer, a J-beta primer mix was included in a second PCR lasting roughly 7 to 11 cycles. A single record per CDR3 protein comes from TCRdb applying MiXCR to the 5' RACE reads. This table holds about 510,000 distinct CDR3 sequences, around 27% found once. The germline V gene has CDR1 SEHNR and CDR2 FQNEAQ (reference sequence). V gave up 5 bases and J gave up 3 bases, with 13 bases separating them. This CDR3 is built from 15 residues. The same specimen was also included in a second study, on T cells of mothers and their children. In that study: All extracted RNA went into cDNA synthesis, approximately 1.4 ug per 15 ul.

The specimen sequenced was blood. The chain is built from TRBV7-9 and TRBJ1-4; a weak D match, TRBD1 (6 bases). The sequence was obtained from a boy aged 2 to 10 in good health. The CDR3 DNA sequence: TGTGCCAGCAGCGGCTGGACAGACTCTAATGAAAAACTGTTTTTT. Its protein is CASSGWTDSNEKLFF.